The entry below gives a single TCR beta chain sequence along with its context. Its specificity is unknown. The same CDR3 is also encoded by other DNA sequences in this sample. All donors were Caucasian adults living in Nashville, Tennessee. J lost 1 base, V lost 0 bases, and 2 bases had no gene match. Germline assignment: CDR1 SGHTS and CDR2 YDEGEE. CDR3 length: 16 residues. Original handling: Filtering differed because ImmunoSEQ produced junction-only sequences that carried no quality scores. Clones were read by immunoSEQ multiplex PCR, and TCRdb kept only the in-frame ones, dropping some. That table is the source of V, J and clone size, and D and trimming were worked out from the DNA. The sample has 2 million to 2.5 million clones; approximately 96% are singletons. This sample is drawn from a study of shared clonotypes between healthy human individuals. Study-wide results and limits: Relative to their counterparts shared across all four donors, non-shared clonotypes exhibited diminished generation probabilities. The study found approximately 5% of naive CD4 clonotypes shared across four donors.

The TCR sequence derives from a man between 18 and 29 years old in good health. V and J are TRBV5-8 and TRBJ2-7; 12 positions match TRBD2. Sequenced: naive CD4+ T cells sorted from blood. The subset is: CD45RA+ positively selected. The CDR3 DNA reads TGTGCCAGCAGCTTGGGGCTAGCGGGAGGGTCCTACGAGCAGTACTTC. Residues: CASSLGLAGGSYEQYF.